This record concerns one TCR beta chain sequence. Antigen: not known. The sample comes from a study of cytotoxic CD8 clonotypes in ibrutinib-treated CLL. Study background: Response sampling took place at median approximately 12 months of treatment, range 6 to 36. Study observations and caveats: Upon ibrutinib response clonality rose, and upon progression it fell back toward baseline.

TCR beta library input comprised roughly 1.9 micrograms of genomic DNA from cryopreserved PBMCs. The protocol was immunoSEQ multiplex PCR, while the TCRdb copy is restricted to in-frame clones and leaves out a portion. This table has roughly 42,000 clones, over 50% appearing once. Sequences were derived from PBMCs, sampled after 24 months of ibrutinib treatment. The source of this sequence is a human donor with chronic lymphocytic leukemia.

This CDR3 reads CASSVATGVPEAFF. For the CDR3, the DNA is TGTGCCAGCAGCGTAGCTACAGGGGTTCCTGAAGCTTTCTTT. This rearrangement joins TRBV9 to TRBJ1-1, with 7 positions matching TRBD1. The germline V gene encodes CDR1 SGDLS and CDR2 YYNGEE. The CDR3 is made up of 14 amino acids. The V and J ends lost 0 bases and 6 bases, in that order; junction bases with no gene match: 5.